Given below is one T cell receptor (beta chain) in context. Its antigen specificity is not known. There are no base qualities to consult, and no much larger clone falls within one base. The record originates from a study of immune evolution from preneoplasia to lung adenocarcinoma (dated by TCRdb to about 2021). With regard to the full study: HLA loss of heterozygosity was found in approximately 7% of AIS, under 18% of MIA and 33% of ADC lesions, and in no AAH lesions. The study used immune gene expression, TCR sequencing and multiplex immunofluorescence to profile the immune contexture of lung adenocarcinoma precursors and invasive adenocarcinoma. Resected precursor lesions (AAH, AIS, MIA) and invasive adenocarcinomas were each compared against paired morphologically normal lung tissue. The sample size depended on which specimens were available, not on a prior power calculation. Whole exome sequencing and methylation data from the same cohort of nodules were integrated with the immune data. In total, the cohort included 45 to 65 patients with pulmonary nodules, all of whom underwent surgical resection. The TCR sequencing data were obtained from 45 to 60 patients. It was reported in the study that 100 to 110 samples were used for TCR sequencing. POLYSOLVER was used to infer class I HLA alleles from exome data, and LOHHLA was used to detect allele-specific HLA loss. Broad study findings and their caveats: KRAS-mutant nodules showed the highest T cell clonality compared with EGFR-mutant or double wild-type lesions. The findings reflected association rather than direct causation, and larger cohorts with long-term follow-up and longitudinal biopsies were considered necessary. Because all patients came from Japan and China, whether the findings apply to Western populations was uncertain. Normal lung had the highest top T cell clone frequencies, and these frequencies appeared to fall progressively from AAH through AIS, MIA and invasive adenocarcinoma. The highest clonality was observed in normal lung, whereas higher T cell density and diversity but lower clonality appeared to be present in later-stage lesions.

The V and J ends are trimmed by 3 bases and 1 base, leaving 9 bases between them. The germline V gene supplies CDR1 SGHVS and CDR2 FNYEAQ. The CDR3 has 14 amino acids, counting the end cysteine and phenylalanine. Only the CDR3 DNA is retained, 42 bases long and in frame from the first base. TCR beta CDR3 regions were sequenced from DNA using the immunoSEQ hsTCRbeta Kit. Regarding the original processing steps: The ImmunoSEQ Analyzer was used to analyse the TCR sequencing data. T cell clonality was defined as 1 minus Pielou's evenness, calculated on productive rearrangements. The inverse Simpson index, applied to productive templates, was used to measure T cell diversity. T cell density was defined as TCR beta template counts normalized to usable DNA, with usable DNA estimated by amplifying and sequencing housekeeping genes. TCR metrics were compared across histologic stages using two-sided Kruskal-Wallis tests. The immuneACCESS repertoire file appears here via TCRdb, limited to in-frame rearrangements. These files lack a portion of the clones; in checked studies, under half of the deficit traces to unresolved V genes, and the cause of the others is not known. V and J calls and clone size are as listed in that table; D and trimming were resolved from the DNA. The sample records under 9,500 clones, 65% to 90% of which are singletons. Around 8.3% of the sample goes to the ten largest clones.

Patients underwent resection in Japan or China between the mid-2010s and the late 2010s. The histologic diagnosis of each case was independently confirmed on H&E slides by two lung cancer pathologists. For nucleic acid extraction, premalignant or tumor cells were enriched by macro-dissection following pathologic assessment. FFPE tissue was used for DNA isolation with the AllPrep DNA/RNA FFPE Kit. The clonotype originates from a person in their fifties with lung adenocarcinoma. In this chain, TRBV7-6 is recombined with TRBJ1-1; TRBD1 might be the D gene, on 6 matching bases. Sample: FFPE invasive lung adenocarcinoma tissue. The sample's cell subset or site label, decoded: frankly invasive lung adenocarcinoma (ADC). Here the CDR3 is given as CASSLTRGNTEAFF. In nucleotide form, the sequence is TGTGCCAGCAGCTTGACCAGGGGGAACACTGAAGCTTTCTTT.